Shown below are 9 T cell receptor beta chains from a single sample sequenced in a study of PD-1 blockade in classical Hodgkin lymphoma. Every patient had relapsed following autologous stem cell transplantation, and cohorts differed in brentuximab vedotin exposure. The authors purified CD4+ T cells from thawed PBMCs by magnetic negative selection. Using immunoSEQ multiplex PCR, the repertoire was profiled, and TCRdb retains in-frame clones only, with some absent. The data show about 12,000 clones, roughly 80% seen once. The sample in question was CD4+ T cells from blood, obtained at baseline. The receptors were gathered from a human donor with classical Hodgkin lymphoma.

This clone is medium-sized in the sample. The chain carries TRBV10-3 and TRBJ1-3, with 8 nucleotides matching TRBD1. The germline gives CDR1 ENHRY, CDR2 SYGVKD. V was clipped by 10 bases and J by 0 bases; unmatched bases: 5. The CDR3 has 14 amino acids. The CDR3 nucleotides read TGTGCCACCTCGGACAGGGTCTCTGGAAACACCATATATTTT. Translating it yields CATSDRVSGNTIYF.

The CDR3 spells CASSLERAEETQYF. CDR3 DNA: TGTGCCAGCAGCTTAGAACGGGCAGAAGAGACCCAGTACTTC. The chain carries TRBV11-2 and TRBJ2-5; D call uncertain. There are 14 residues in the CDR3. V was pared by 0 bases and J by 3 bases, with 8 bases between. Germline loops: CDR1 SGHAT, CDR2 FQNNGV.

The chain combines TRBV29-1 with TRBJ1-2; D uncertain. The V end lost 6 bases, the J end lost 4 bases, and 12 bases lay between the germline ends. This CDR3 is built from 12 residues. From germline, CDR1 is SQVTM and CDR2 ANQGSEA. The CDR3, as DNA: TGCAGCGTAGCGGACCCTTCCTATGGCTACACCTTC. It translates to CSVADPSYGYTF.

This clone came up a few times. The chain links TRBV28 to TRBJ1-4; D is perhaps TRBD1 (5 bases). The CDR3 covers 12 residues. Trimming took off 6 bases at V and 10 bases at J, with 12 bases between the two ends. Germline CDR1 is MDHEN and CDR2 is SYDVKM. The CDR3 region is CASSRIQGKLFF. CDR3 bases: TGTGCCAGCAGCCGCATTCAGGGAAAACTGTTTTTT.

This sequence joins TRBV10-3 and TRBJ1-5; possibly TRBD1 for D (6 bases). Germline V gives CDR1 ENHRY, CDR2 SYGVKD. Trimming pared 6 bases from V and 2 bases from J, leaving 17 bases between. This CDR3 is 16 amino acids long. CDR3 in DNA: TGTGCCATCAGCCCAGGGTTCGGGGGCGGCAATCAGCCCCAGCATTTT. Amino acids: CAISPGFGGGNQPQHF.

The rearrangement joins TRBV7-9 to TRBJ2-2; D gene uncertain. Germline CDR1 reads SEHNR; CDR2 reads FQNEAQ (reference sequence). The germline V and J ends were trimmed by 0 bases and 7 bases, with 3 bases remaining between them. The CDR3 is 12 residues long. The CDR3 DNA is TGTGCCAGCAGCTTAGCGTTCGGGGAGCTGTTTTTT. It specifies CASSLAFGELFF.

The V and J genes are TRBV5-1 and TRBJ1-1; D perhaps matches TRBD1 (5 bases). V lost 5 bases, J lost 6 bases, and 17 bases lay in between. The CDR3 extends over 14 amino acids. Germline V gene data show CDR1 as SGHRS and CDR2 as YFSETQ. The CDR3, as DNA: TGCGCCAGCAGTCCGACGATCGGGGCCCCTGAAGCTTTCTTT. This encodes CASSPTIGAPEAFF.

The chain employs TRBV27 and TRBJ2-3, with D maybe TRBD1 (6 bases). CDR3 length equals 16 residues. CDR1 and CDR2 from the germline V gene are MNHEY and SMNVEV (reference sequence). The V and J ends lost 6 bases and 2 bases respectively, with 18 bases between them. DNA for the CDR3: TGTGCCAGCAGGCCATTCGGGACAAGATACACAGATACGCAGTATTTT. Translating it yields CASRPFGTRYTDTQYF.

V gene TRBV11-2 combines with J gene TRBJ2-7; TRBD1 matches 7 bases. V trimming: 4 bases; J trimming: 6 bases; junction bases outside the gene matches: 6. Germline CDR1 reads SGHAT; CDR2 reads FQNNGV. The length of the CDR3 is 13 residues. DNA for the CDR3: TGTGCCAGCAGCTCGACAGGGTCTGGCGAGCAGTACTTC. Its translation: CASSSTGSGEQYF.